A single sample gave rise to the 24 T cell receptor beta chains below, sequenced in a study of blood T cells in healthy people across ages. With a J-beta primer mix and a sample-barcoded 5' primer, a second PCR ran 7 to 11 cycles. TCRdb recomputed calls from the 5' RACE reads with MiXCR, one row per CDR3 protein. There are more than 650,000 distinct CDR3 sequences in the sample; roughly 50% occur only once, and approximately 40% lies in the top ten. The sequencing input was blood. Receptor source: an elderly man in good health.

A few counts support this clonotype. The chain employs TRBV14 and TRBJ2-1; no clear D gene. V shed 6 bases and J shed 5 bases, with 14 bases lying between them. CDR1 and CDR2 from the germline V gene are SGHDN and FVKESK. The CDR3 covers 14 residues. The CDR3 reads CASRAIGMNNEQFF. Written as DNA, the CDR3 is TGTGCCAGCAGAGCTATCGGAATGAACAATGAGCAGTTCTTC.

The V gene is TRBV7-9, the J gene TRBJ2-7; 8 bases fit TRBD1. The germline V gene encodes CDR1 SEHNR and CDR2 FQNEAQ (reference sequence). The J segment lost 5 bases and the V segment lost 1 base, leaving 13 bases of the junction unmatched. The CDR3 covers 17 residues. In nucleotides, the CDR3 is TGTGCCAGCAGCTTAGAACCGTCGGCTGGACAGGGACACGAGCAGTACTTC. This codes for CASSLEPSAGQGHEQYF.

This chain connects TRBV14 to TRBJ1-1; TRBD1 aligns across 7 bases. V shed 3 bases, J shed 8 bases, and the junction held 9 bases outside the gene matches. Germline assignment: CDR1 SGHDN and CDR2 FVKESK. The CDR3 is 14 residues long. The CDR3 protein is CASSQTGLGAEAFF. For the CDR3, the DNA is TGTGCCAGCAGCCAGACAGGGCTGGGGGCGGAAGCTTTCTTT.

This chain links TRBV20-1 with TRBJ2-3; D uncertain. V shed 7 bases and J shed 4 bases, with 15 bases lying between them. Per germline, CDR1 DFQATT and CDR2 SNEGSKA (reference sequence). The CDR3 loop spans 13 amino acids. The CDR3 DNA follows: TGCAGTGTTCCCAGAACCTCCCCAGATACGCAGTATTTT. It is translated as CSVPRTSPDTQYF.

This clonotype was detected only a few times. The rearrangement joins TRBV29-1 to TRBJ2-5; D is unresolved. Germline CDR1 SQVTM, CDR2 ANQGSEA. Between the trimmed V and J ends, which lost 6 bases and 5 bases, there was a span of 16 bases. This CDR3 is built from 13 residues. The DNA of the CDR3 is TGCAGCGTCGCCAGAGGTGGTGGGGAGACCCAGTACTTC. It encodes CSVARGGGETQYF.

V is TRBV11-2 and J is TRBJ2-7; 8 bases line up with TRBD2. There are 17 residues in the CDR3. V dropped 5 bases and J dropped 0; count of bases not matched to a gene: 12. Looked up from germline, CDR1 is SGHAT and CDR2 is FQNNGV. The CDR3 nucleotides are TGTGCCAGCAGCCGGGGTAGCGGGACATTAGGCTCCTACGAGCAGTACTTC. Its protein product is CASSRGSGTLGSYEQYF.

The chain employs TRBV28 and TRBJ2-7, with 9 bases fitting TRBD1. Germline trimming cut 10 bases from V and 7 bases from J; bases unmatched to any gene: 17. CDR3 length: 15 residues. Germline values: CDR1 MDHEN, CDR2 SYDVKM. The CDR3 is CATQSVRHRGREQYF. CDR3 bases: TGTGCCACCCAATCTGTACGGCACAGGGGGCGGGAGCAGTACTTC. Filled out from reference TRBV28 and TRBJ2-7, the complete variable domain reads DVKVTQSSRYLVKRTGEKVFLECVQDMDHENMFWYRQDPGLGLRLIYFSYDVKMKEKGDIPEGYSVSREKKERFSLILESASTNQTSMYLCATQSVRHRGREQYFGPGTRLTVT.

This clonotype was counted only a few times. CDR3 protein: CATRPYYEQYF. The CDR3 nucleotides are TGTGCCACCCGACCCTACTACGAGCAGTACTTC. This rearrangement joins TRBV27 to TRBJ2-7; the D is unclear. The CDR3 runs 11 residues. V was cut by 10 bases and J by 3 bases, with 10 bases left in between. Germline CDR1 MNHEY, CDR2 SMNVEV (reference sequence).

The rearrangement links TRBV4-2 to TRBJ1-2, with TRBD1 matching 7 bases. The CDR3 runs 16 residues. V trimming: 1 base; J trimming: 7 bases; junction bases outside the gene matches: 12. Germline V CDR1 and CDR2: LGHNA, YNFKEQ. In DNA form, the CDR3 reads TGTGCCAGCAGCCAAGGGACGGGACAGCCAAGTGGTGGCTACACCTTC. It translates to CASSQGTGQPSGGYTF.

This rearrangement joins TRBV2 to TRBJ2-5; 7 bases are shared with TRBD2. V lost 3 bases, J lost 11 bases, and 15 bases stayed unmatched. The CDR3 has 15 residues. CDR1 SNHLY and CDR2 FYNNEI come from the germline V gene. CDR3 sequence reads: CASSDQRGPLGEQYF. CDR3 bases: TGTGCCAGCAGTGATCAGCGGGGCCCGCTCGGGGAGCAGTACTTC.

This clonotype was counted only a few times. The rearrangement links TRBV10-3 to TRBJ2-7, with a weak D call TRBD1 (5 bases). Germline V lookup: CDR1 ENHRY, CDR2 SYGVKD. V was trimmed by 8 bases and J by 0 bases, leaving 8 bases between them. The CDR3 is 12 residues long. CDR3 coding DNA: TGTGCCATCGGGGCGGCCTCCTACGAGCAGTACTTC. Protein sequence: CAIGAASYEQYF.

This clonotype was detected once. The CDR3 region has the DNA TGTGCCAGCAGCCCGTCAGGTGGGGCGGGGAACACTGAAGCTTTCTTT. Translation: CASSPSGGAGNTEAFF. The chain combines TRBV7-9 with TRBJ1-1; maybe TRBD1 (5 bases). The CDR3 length is 16 residues. Germline-derived CDR1 and CDR2 are SEHNR and FQNEAQ (reference sequence). Trimming stripped 5 bases from V and 1 base from J, with 17 bases between. Together with reference TRBV7-9 and TRBJ1-1, the CDR3 gives the full variable domain: DTGVSQNPRHKITKRGQNVTFRCDPISEHNRLYWYRQTLGQGPEFLTYFQNEAQLEKSRLLSDRFSAERPKGSFSTLEIQRTEQGDSAMYLCASSPSGGAGNTEAFFGQGTRLTVV.

The J gene is TRBJ2-7, the V gene TRBV15, with 11 bases fitting TRBD2. Germline trimming cut 0 bases from V and 5 bases from J; bases unmatched to any gene: 3. The germline V gene encodes CDR1 LNHNV and CDR2 YYDKDF (reference sequence). This CDR3 is 15 amino acids long. CDR3 DNA: TGTGCCACCAGCAGAGATAGCGGGAGGGTTCACGAGCAGTACTTC. Translating gives CATSRDSGRVHEQYF.

The chain uses TRBV25-1 and TRBJ1-5; tentative D call: TRBD1 (5 bases). Trimming removed 5 bases at V and 1 base at J, with 9 bases between. This CDR3 comprises 14 residues. The germline CDR1 and CDR2 sequences are MGHDK and SYGVNS. DNA of the CDR3: TGTGCCAGCAGTCCCAGGGCCAGCAATCAGCCCCAGCATTTT. It specifies CASSPRASNQPQHF. Variable domain in full (rest from reference TRBV25-1 and TRBJ1-5): EADIYQTPRYLVIGTGKKITLECSQTMGHDKMYWYQQDPGMELHLIHYSYGVNSTEKGDLSSESTVSRIRTEHFPLTLESARPSHTSQYLCASSPRASNQPQHFGDGTRLSIL.

This clonotype was counted a few times. The chain recombines TRBV5-1 with TRBJ1-1; D perhaps matches TRBD1 (5 bases). Trimming pared 0 bases from V and 0 bases from J, leaving 9 bases between. The CDR3 extends over 15 amino acids. Germline V lookup: CDR1 SGHRS, CDR2 YFSETQ. The CDR3 sequence: CASSLGGRVNTEAFF. CDR3 nucleotides: TGCGCCAGCAGCTTGGGGGGCAGAGTGAACACTGAAGCTTTCTTT.

This clonotype was seen only a few times. The rearrangement links TRBV4-1 to TRBJ1-2, with D unresolved. The germline CDR1 and CDR2 sequences are MGHRA and YSYEKL. This CDR3 has 14 amino acids. V lost 2 bases to trimming and J lost 2 bases, with 9 bases between them. CDR3 in DNA: TGCGCCAGCAGCCAATGGGCCACCAACTATGGCTACACCTTC. This sequence encodes CASSQWATNYGYTF.

CDR3 DNA sequence: TGTGCCAGCAGCTTATGGGCCGGGACAGTGAACACTGAAGCTTTCTTT. Amino acid sequence: CASSLWAGTVNTEAFF. The V call is TRBV7-9, the J call TRBJ1-1, with 7 nucleotides matching TRBD1. The CDR3 runs 16 residues. Germline V lookup: CDR1 SEHNR, CDR2 FQNEAQ (reference sequence). The V segment lost 2 bases and the J segment 0 bases; nucleotides outside the gene matches: 6.

This clonotype was counted only a few times. The genes are TRBV6-5 and TRBJ2-7; D unclear. V dropped 6 bases and J dropped 3 bases, with 12 bases sitting between them. CDR3 length: 13 amino acids. Germline V lookup: CDR1 MNHEY, CDR2 SVGAGI. CDR3 nucleotides: TGTGCCAGCAGAAAAACAGCTATCTACGAGCAGTACTTC. This encodes CASRKTAIYEQYF.

The chain links TRBV29-1 to TRBJ2-1; D unresolved. With the DNA end fitting TRBJ2-7 better, the J assignment may be wrong. CDR1 SQVTM and CDR2 ANQGSEA come from the germline V gene. The CDR3 contains 12 residues. The chain's CDR3 is CSVGKGSNEQYF. CDR3 coding DNA: TGCAGCGTTGGTAAGGGTAGCAATGAGCAGTACTTC.

This clonotype was counted once. CDR3 sequence: CASSQVVSQPQHF. CDR3 bases: TGTGCCAGCAGTCAGGTAGTTAGTCAGCCCCAGCATTTT. J is TRBJ1-5 and V is TRBV28; D is ambiguous. V lost 5 bases and J 6 bases, leaving 11 bases between the germline ends. The germline V gene has CDR1 MDHEN and CDR2 SYDVKM. The CDR3 has 13 amino acids.

As DNA, the CDR3 is TGTGCCAGCAGCCAGGGACGGTTGTTGGAGACCCAGTACTTC. Protein product: CASSQGRLLETQYF. The gene calls are TRBV14 and TRBJ2-5; D might be TRBD1 or TRBD2, each matching 5 bases. Germline CDR1 SGHDN, CDR2 FVKESK. The germline V and J ends were trimmed by 3 bases and 5 bases, with 13 bases remaining between them. The CDR3 spans 14 residues.

The chain combines TRBV29-1 with TRBJ2-7, with a possible D match to TRBD2 (5 bases). The DNA end lines up better with TRBJ2-5; the J call may be wrong. This CDR3 has 12 amino acids. Germline assignment: CDR1 SQVTM and CDR2 ANQGSEA. DNA of the CDR3: TGCAGCGGGGGTCATATCCGGGGGACCCAGTACTTC. Its translation is CSGGHIRGTQYF.

This clonotype occurred a few times. The V gene is TRBV27, the J gene TRBJ2-7, with D unresolved. Trimming took off 4 bases at V and 2 bases at J, with 3 bases between the two ends. Germline CDR1 reads MNHEY; CDR2 reads SMNVEV (reference sequence). This CDR3 contains 11 residues. The CDR3 nucleotides are TGTGCCAGCAGTTATGCCTACGAGCAGTACTTC. It yields the protein CASSYAYEQYF.

Regarding this clonotype: A junction boundary mismatches the germline segment, possibly from a read error. Here the CDR3 reads CASSQDVAISGANVLTF. For the CDR3, the DNA is TGCGCCAGTAGCCAAGATGTGGCAATCTCTGGGGCCAACGTCCTGACTTTC. The chain is built from TRBV4-3 and TRBJ2-6; D not resolved. The CDR3 consists of 17 residues. The germline CDR1 and CDR2 sequences are LGHNA and YSLEER.